This T cell receptor (beta chain) originates from a study of T-cell memory formation after mild COVID-19. Across the study: For the most part, TCR clusters were specific to one donor.

5'RACE with constant-segment primers yielded barcoded, UMI-tagged TCR alpha and TCR beta cDNA libraries. TCRdb re-analysed the 5' RACE reads in MiXCR, keeping a single row per CDR3 protein. Of 450,000 or so distinct CDR3 sequences in the sample, 20% were seen once. Study-wide findings and caveats: Those CD4+ clones that contracted were mainly in CM and EM (CD8+ ones in EMRA).

Looked up from germline, CDR1 is SEHNR and CDR2 is FQNEAQ (reference sequence). The CDR3 covers 14 residues. V was trimmed by 5 bases and J by 2 bases, leaving 12 bases between them. Notes on this clonotype: The antigen remains undetermined.

The V and J genes are TRBV7-9 and TRBJ1-1; D is unclear. Input material: PBMCs or a T cell subset sorted from them (not recorded which). The receptor comes from an adult woman who had mild COVID-19 (a few samples of this study predate the infection). Cell type and time point are not known. This CDR3 is CASSRTSSNTEAFF. Here the CDR3 DNA reads TGTGCCAGCAGCCGCACATCCAGCAACACTGAAGCTTTCTTT.